The 23 T cell receptor beta chains in this list originate from one sample, sequenced in a study of control samples from healthy donors and cancer patients. Libraries were prepared by immunoSEQ multiplex PCR; TCRdb keeps only in-frame clonotypes and omits some of them. The table includes 61,000 or so clones, around 90% detected once. The sequenced sample was PBMCs. These receptors originate from a man aged 60 to 75 with colorectal cancer.

This CDR3 reads CASSLRRDEGLNEQFF. CDR3 bases: TGTGCCAGTAGTTTGCGCCGGGACGAGGGCTTGAATGAGCAGTTCTTC. The V and J genes are TRBV19 and TRBJ2-1, with D perhaps given as TRBD1 or TRBD2 (5 bases each). V lost 5 bases and J 7 bases, leaving 21 bases between the germline ends. This CDR3 region has 16 residues. The germline gives CDR1 LNHDA, CDR2 SQIVND (reference sequence).

The rearrangement joins TRBV27 to TRBJ2-5; a weak D match, TRBD1 (5 bases). The CDR3 totals 15 residues. Trimming stripped 2 bases from V and 2 bases from J, with 12 bases between. Germline V gene sequence: CDR1 MNHEY, CDR2 SMNVEV (reference sequence). DNA of the CDR3: TGTGCCAGCAGTTTACTAGGGGTTGGTCAAGAGACCCAGTACTTC. Translated: CASSLLGVGQETQYF.

V gene TRBV25-1 combines with J gene TRBJ1-1; D perhaps matches TRBD1 (5 bases). The germline CDR1 and CDR2 sequences are MGHDK and SYGVNS. The CDR3 has 14 amino acids. The germline V and J ends were trimmed by 7 bases and 0 bases, with 12 bases remaining between them. CDR3 amino acids: CASTSRGMNTEAFF. In DNA form, the CDR3 reads TGTGCCAGCACTTCTCGGGGGATGAACACTGAAGCTTTCTTT.

CDR3 amino acids: CASSLDYPTGVSRYEQYF. The CDR3 coding sequence is TGTGCCAGCAGCTTAGATTACCCCACAGGAGTATCTCGCTACGAGCAGTACTTC. This sequence joins TRBV11-2 and TRBJ2-7, with TRBD1 as a possible D gene (5 bases). The germline V and J ends were trimmed by 0 bases and 3 bases, with 21 bases remaining between them. This CDR3 spans 18 amino acids. Germline V CDR1 and CDR2: SGHAT, FQNNGV.

The chain is built from TRBV11-3 and TRBJ2-6, with D possibly matching TRBD2 (5 bases). Germline-derived CDR1 and CDR2 are SGHNT and YENEEA. This CDR3 spans 18 amino acids. V was pared by 0 bases and J by 4 bases, with 16 bases between. CDR3 loop: CASSLEREPPQGANVLTF. In nucleotides, the CDR3 is TGTGCCAGCAGCTTAGAAAGGGAGCCCCCGCAAGGGGCCAACGTCCTGACTTTC.

The chain's CDR3 is CASSIRGGDGYTF. The DNA of the CDR3 is TGTGCCAGTAGTATTCGGGGGGGCGACGGCTACACCTTC. The rearrangement uses TRBV19 and TRBJ1-2; tentative D call: TRBD1 (6 bases). The V and J ends lost 3 bases and 8 bases respectively, with 13 bases between them. Germline V gene sequence: CDR1 LNHDA, CDR2 SQIVND (reference sequence). The CDR3 is made up of 13 amino acids.

This chain uses TRBV6-6 with TRBJ1-5; D possibly corresponds to TRBD1 (5 bases). The CDR3 consists of 14 residues. Germline-derived CDR1 and CDR2 are MNHNY and SVGAGI (reference sequence). Trimming shortened V by 6 bases and J by 6 bases, and 15 bases separated the two germline ends. The CDR3 nucleotides are TGTGCCAGCAGCACCGGACATCGCGGTCAGCCCCAGCATTTT. Protein sequence: CASSTGHRGQPQHF.

The chain has TRBV6-5 and TRBJ1-1, with D possibly TRBD1 on 6 matching bases. V lost 2 bases and J 0 bases, leaving 10 bases between the germline ends. The CDR3 sequence is 15 residues long. Germline V lookup: CDR1 MNHEY, CDR2 SVGAGI. CDR3 loop: CASSYPGQLNTEAFF. CDR3 DNA: TGTGCCAGCAGTTACCCCGGACAGTTGAACACTGAAGCTTTCTTT.

V usage is TRBV3-1 (or the pseudogene TRBV3-2) and J usage is TRBJ2-5, with D uncertain. CDR1 is LGHDT and CDR2 is YNNKEL in the germline V gene (reference sequence). V lost 1 base and J lost 8, with 11 bases in between. CDR3 length: 13 amino acids. CDR3 region: CASSQGSRDTQYF. The CDR3 nucleotides read TGTGCCAGCAGCCAAGGGAGTCGTGACACCCAGTACTTC.

The chain couples TRBV6-5 to TRBJ1-1; D not resolved. Germline loops: CDR1 MNHEY, CDR2 SVGAGI. Trimming pared 4 bases from V and 1 base from J, leaving 4 bases between. There are 12 residues in the CDR3. The chain's CDR3 is CASSSTNTEAFF. CDR3 in DNA: TGTGCCAGCAGTTCCACGAACACTGAAGCTTTCTTT.

The rearrangement joins TRBV6-5 to TRBJ2-7, with a tentative D call TRBD1 (6 bases). Trimming removed 0 bases at V and 0 bases at J, with 6 bases between. There are 14 residues in the CDR3. Germline V CDR1 and CDR2: MNHEY, SVGAGI. CDR3 coding DNA: TGTGCCAGCAGTTACTCGGACAGCTCCTACGAGCAGTACTTC. Its protein is CASSYSDSSYEQYF.

The chain employs TRBV5-5 and TRBJ1-5; no definite D call. Trimming left V 0 bases short and J 7 bases short, with 8 bases between. There are 13 residues in the CDR3. Germline V gene sequence: CDR1 SGHKS, CDR2 YYEKEE (reference sequence). The CDR3 protein is CASSLGFRQPQHF. The CDR3 DNA follows: TGTGCCAGCAGCTTGGGGTTCAGGCAGCCCCAGCATTTT.

This chain links TRBV12-5 with TRBJ2-2; TRBD1 aligns across 7 bases. J lost 7 bases, V lost 8 bases, and 10 bases had no gene match. CDR1 and CDR2 from the germline V gene are LGHNT and FRNRAP. The CDR3 contains 14 residues. The chain's CDR3 is CASHGQVLIGELFF. CDR3 in DNA: TGTGCTAGTCACGGACAGGTTCTCATCGGGGAGCTGTTTTTT.

This clone showed up just a few times. V usage is TRBV6-2 or TRBV6-3 and J usage is TRBJ1-3; unclear D gene. Trimming cost V 5 bases and J 0 bases, with 11 bases left between them. Germline V gene data show CDR1 as MNHEY and CDR2 as SVGEGT. The CDR3 loop spans 15 amino acids. The CDR3 DNA reads as TGTGCCAGCAGTGCCGGACTGAACTCTGGAAACACCATATATTTT. Translated, it gives CASSAGLNSGNTIYF.

This chain joins TRBV12-3 or TRBV12-4 and TRBJ1-1; unclear D gene. The CDR3 totals 11 residues. Between the trimmed V and J ends, which lost 6 bases and 1 base, there was a span of 3 bases. The DNA for the CDR3 is TGTGCCAGCAGCGGGAACACTGAAGCTTTCTTT. Protein product: CASSGNTEAFF.

V usage is TRBV12-3 or TRBV12-4 and J usage is TRBJ1-1; D unclear. The CDR3 consists of 13 residues. V was cut by 3 bases and J by 1 base, with 6 bases left in between. The CDR3 DNA follows: TGTGCCAGCAGTTTGTACAAGAACACTGAAGCTTTCTTT. Its translation is CASSLYKNTEAFF.

This rearrangement joins TRBV5-1 to TRBJ2-5; 8 bases fit TRBD1. CDR1 is SGHRS and CDR2 is YFSETQ in the germline V gene. V shed 4 bases and J 2 bases; nucleotides not matched to a gene: 4. The CDR3 extends over 14 amino acids. The CDR3 nucleotides are TGCGCCAGCAGCAAGGACAGGGTTCAAGAGACCCAGTACTTC. It yields the protein CASSKDRVQETQYF.

The V gene is TRBV25-1, the J gene TRBJ1-1; no reliable D call. With 3 bases removed from V and 1 base from J, the gap between germline ends came to 15 bases. The germline V gene encodes CDR1 MGHDK and CDR2 SYGVNS. The CDR3 runs to 16 residues. The CDR3 reads CASSDRATGGNTEAFF. The CDR3 coding sequence is TGTGCCAGCAGTGACAGAGCGACGGGAGGGAACACTGAAGCTTTCTTT.

The gene calls are TRBV9 and TRBJ2-5; possibly TRBD2 for D (6 bases). The germline V gene encodes CDR1 SGDLS and CDR2 YYNGEE. The CDR3 runs to 14 residues. V lost 0 bases and J 7 bases, leaving 13 bases between the germline ends. CDR3 protein: CASSVGISGGTQYF. DNA of the CDR3: TGTGCCAGCAGCGTAGGAATTAGCGGAGGGACCCAGTACTTC.

The V gene is TRBV9, the J gene TRBJ2-7; either TRBD1 or TRBD2 may fit D (6 bases each). Germline V gives CDR1 SGDLS, CDR2 YYNGEE. The CDR3 loop spans 16 amino acids. V gave up 0 bases and J gave up 7 bases, with 20 bases separating them. The CDR3 nucleotides are TGTGCCAGCAGCGTAGGCGGGTATCGGGGGCAAGGAGAGCAGTACTTC. Translation: CASSVGGYRGQGEQYF.

V gene TRBV7-2 combines with J gene TRBJ2-7, with D perhaps matching TRBD1 or TRBD2 (7 bases each). Per the germline V gene, CDR1 is SGHTA and CDR2 is FQGNSA. V shed 2 bases and J shed 1 base, with 21 bases lying between them. The CDR3 extends over 18 amino acids. This CDR3 reads CASSLRMGGRGGSYEQYF. The DNA for the CDR3 is TGTGCCAGCAGCTTAAGGATGGGTGGCAGGGGGGGATCCTACGAGCAGTACTTC.

The chain combines TRBV3-1 (or the pseudogene TRBV3-2) with TRBJ2-2, with a tentative D call TRBD1 (7 bases). The V end was cut by 7 bases, the J end by 1 base, with 10 bases between. This CDR3 is 14 amino acids long. The germline V gene has CDR1 LGHDT and CDR2 YNNKEL (reference sequence). DNA of the CDR3: TGTGCCAGCACCCAGGGGGGGAACACCGGGGAGCTGTTTTTT. Its translation: CASTQGGNTGELFF.

The rearrangement uses TRBV5-6 and TRBJ2-7; D not resolved. This CDR3 is 13 amino acids long. Germline V gene sequence: CDR1 SGHDT, CDR2 YYEEEE. Trimming left V 5 bases short and J 0 bases short, with 9 bases between. CDR3 in DNA: TGTGCCAGCAGTCCGATTGCCTCCTACGAGCAGTACTTC. Translation gives CASSPIASYEQYF.